A selection of T cell receptor beta chains follows, all from one sample in a study of blood T cell repertoires in COVID-19. The data were produced by immunoSEQ multiplex PCR, yet TCRdb's version contains in-frame clones alone and is incomplete. This table has under 300,000 clones, 86% appearing once. Input material: peripheral blood. These receptors all come from a woman aged 25 to 45 with COVID-19, enrolled during active disease. CDR3s include the opening cysteine and the closing phenylalanine or tryptophan. The D gene is left open where the match is weak. The size field is filled for only some rows; it gives once, few, many or a size class.

v_call,d_call,clone_size,j_call,cdr3_aa,cdr3_nt
TRBV11-2,NA,NA,TRBJ1-1,CASSPTGELDTEAFF,TGTGCCAGCAGCCCGACCGGGGAATTGGACACTGAAGCTTTCTTT
TRBV19,TRBD2,NA,TRBJ2-7,CASSIGSGGKGYEQYF,TGTGCCAGTAGTATAGGGTCCGGGGGGAAAGGATACGAGCAGTACTTC
TRBV5-1,NA,NA,TRBJ2-5,CASSTGARGETQYF,TGCGCCAGCAGCACGGGAGCCCGAGGGGAGACCCAGTACTTC
TRBV18,NA,NA,TRBJ2-7,CASTLTASLYEQYF,TGTGCCAGCACCTTGACAGCTTCTTTATACGAGCAGTACTTC
TRBV19,NA,NA,TRBJ2-1,CASSMPGLWNEQFF,TGTGCCAGTAGTATGCCAGGGTTATGGAATGAGCAGTTCTTC
TRBV4-1,TRBD1,NA,TRBJ1-2,CASSRTGQADYGYTF,TGCGCCAGCAGCCGGACGGGACAGGCCGACTATGGCTACACCTTC
TRBV12-3/TRBV12-4,NA,NA,TRBJ2-5,CASRDSQLETQYF,TGTGCCAGCAGGGACTCGCAATTGGAGACCCAGTACTTC
TRBV6-5,NA,NA,TRBJ1-4,CASRQTTNEKLFF,TGTGCCAGCAGACAGACGACTAATGAAAAACTGTTTTTT
TRBV12-5,NA,NA,TRBJ2-1,CASAVNEQFF,TGTGCTAGTGCGGTCAATGAGCAGTTCTTC
TRBV15,NA,NA,TRBJ1-1,CATSRGSGGNTEAFF,TGTGCCACCAGCAGAGGGTCGGGAGGGAACACTGAAGCTTTCTTT
TRBV2,NA,NA,TRBJ1-1,CASSIPNTEAFF,TGTGCCAGTAGTATCCCAAACACTGAAGCTTTCTTT
TRBV28,TRBD2,NA,TRBJ2-5,CASRPGGGWETQYF,TGTGCCAGCAGGCCCGGCGGGGGGTGGGAGACCCAGTACTTC
TRBV11-1,NA,NA,TRBJ1-1,CASSWDLRNTEAFF,TGTGCCAGCAGCTGGGACTTACGGAACACTGAAGCTTTCTTT
TRBV5-4,TRBD2,once,TRBJ2-3,CASSTSMGTSGDTQYF,TGTGCCAGCAGCACCTCAATGGGGACTAGCGGTGATACGCAGTATTTT
TRBV13,NA,NA,TRBJ2-7,CASSLGGGQSLYEQYF,TGTGCCAGCAGCTTAGGCGGGGGGCAATCTCTTTACGAGCAGTACTTC
TRBV12-3/TRBV12-4,NA,NA,TRBJ1-3,CASSVLAGNTIYF,TGTGCCAGCAGCGTATTAGCCGGAAACACCATATATTTT
TRBV7-2,TRBD2,NA,TRBJ2-3,CASSPSLAGATDTQYF,TGTGCCAGCAGCCCATCACTAGCGGGGGCCACAGATACGCAGTATTTT
TRBV18,NA,NA,TRBJ1-5,CASSLRQLDSNQPQHF,TGTGCCAGCTCACTGAGACAGCTAGATAGCAATCAGCCCCAGCATTTT
TRBV21-1,NA,NA,TRBJ1-1,CASSSRMNTEAFF,TGTGCCAGCAGCTCCAGGATGAACACTGAAGCTTTCTTT
TRBV29-1,NA,NA,TRBJ2-2,CSASGEGGTPGELFF,TGCAGCGCCTCAGGAGAGGGAGGAACCCCCGGGGAGCTGTTTTTT
TRBV7-8,TRBD2,NA,TRBJ2-4,CASSLVSPMAGGPGDKNIQYF,TGTGCCAGCAGCTTAGTATCCCCGATGGCGGGGGGGCCGGGGGACAAAAACATTCAGTACTTC
TRBV29-1,TRBD1,once,TRBJ1-1,CSVEGTRTGVAFF,TGCAGCGTTGAAGGGACTCGGACAGGGGTAGCTTTCTTT
TRBV27,NA,NA,TRBJ1-5,CARNGAGIGNQPQHF,TGTGCCAGGAACGGGGCGGGGATTGGCAATCAGCCCCAGCATTTT
TRBV12-3/TRBV12-4,NA,NA,TRBJ1-2,CASSLVAGQGYTF,TGTGCCAGCAGCCTCGTTGCAGGGCAAGGCTACACCTTC
TRBV28,NA,once,TRBJ1-4,CASSLLRQAVSEKLFF,TGTGCCAGCAGTCTGCTGCGACAGGCGGTCTCTGAAAAACTGTTTTTT
TRBV3-1/TRBV3-2,TRBD2,NA,TRBJ2-7,CASSPTGLAGIEQYF,TGTGCCAGCAGCCCCACGGGACTAGCGGGCATCGAGCAGTACTTC
TRBV19,NA,NA,TRBJ1-5,CATGPGGQPQHF,TGTGCCACCGGGCCGGGGGGCCAGCCCCAGCATTTT
TRBV19,NA,many,TRBJ1-6,CATNQDTPGSPLHF,TGTGCCACCAATCAAGACACTCCTGGCTCACCCCTCCACTTT
TRBV19,TRBD2,NA,TRBJ2-1,CASSTYGGGVLWGEQFF,TGTGCCAGTTCTACCTACGGCGGGGGGGTACTGTGGGGTGAGCAGTTCTTC
TRBV5-1,NA,NA,TRBJ1-6,CASSLSGDSPLHF,TGCGCCAGCAGCCTATCGGGGGATTCACCCCTCCACTTT
TRBV30,NA,NA,TRBJ1-4,CAWSVQLNEKLFF,TGTGCCTGGAGTGTACAGCTGAATGAAAAACTGTTTTTT
TRBV4-1,NA,few,TRBJ2-7,CASSPGPIAPYEQYF,TGCGCCAGCAGCCCTGGTCCAATAGCCCCCTACGAGCAGTACTTC
TRBV9,TRBD2,NA,TRBJ2-3,CASSGGTSGFTGTDTQYF,TGTGCCAGCAGTGGCGGGACTAGCGGTTTTACTGGCACAGATACGCAGTATTTT
TRBV10-2,NA,NA,TRBJ1-4,CASSDGGRTNEKLFF,TGCGCCAGCAGTGATGGAGGAAGGACTAATGAAAAACTGTTTTTT
TRBV9,TRBD2,NA,TRBJ2-3,CASSGGGTDTQYF,TGTGCCAGCAGCGGCGGGGGGACAGATACGCAGTATTTT
TRBV19,NA,once,TRBJ1-1,CASTLGTPNTEAFF,TGTGCCAGCACATTAGGGACACCGAACACTGAAGCTTTCTTT
TRBV4-1,NA,NA,TRBJ1-3,CASSQGPSGSGNTIYF,TGCGCCAGCAGCCAAGGACCATCAGGCTCTGGAAACACCATATATTTT
TRBV18,NA,NA,TRBJ1-1,CASSLTDSSTEAFF,TGTGCCAGCTCACTGACGGACAGTTCCACTGAAGCTTTCTTT
TRBV5-1,NA,NA,TRBJ2-2,CASSFAGSPGELFF,TGCGCCAGCAGCTTCGCGGGGTCTCCCGGGGAGCTGTTTTTT
TRBV6-5,TRBD1,NA,TRBJ1-3,CASSHRQGAIYF,TGTGCCAGCAGCCACCGACAGGGGGCCATTTATTTT
TRBV2,TRBD2,few,TRBJ2-3,CASSDGSGGRNTQYF,TGTGCCAGCAGTGATGGTAGCGGGGGTCGTAATACGCAGTATTTT
TRBV4-1,TRBD1,NA,TRBJ2-4,CASSHPGTGKNIQYF,TGCGCCAGCAGCCATCCCGGGACAGGGAAAAACATTCAGTACTTC
TRBV9,NA,NA,TRBJ2-2,CASGEFRELFF,TGTGCCTCGGGGGAATTCCGGGAGCTGTTTTTT
TRBV7-9,NA,NA,TRBJ1-2,CASSLDRRVGSGYTF,TGTGCCAGCAGCTTAGACCGGAGGGTCGGATCTGGCTACACCTTC
TRBV30,NA,NA,TRBJ2-1,CAWSVNRDDEQFF,TGTGCCTGGAGTGTAAACAGGGACGATGAGCAGTTCTTC
TRBV28,NA,NA,TRBJ1-6,CASSFSGSPLHF,TGTGCCAGCAGTTTTAGCGGGTCACCCCTCCACTTT
TRBV19,NA,NA,TRBJ1-6,CASSMSSSYNSPLHF,TGTGCCAGTAGTATGAGTAGCTCCTATAATTCACCCCTCCACTTT
TRBV4-1,TRBD1,NA,TRBJ1-2,CASSRGQGSYTF,TGCGCCAGCAGCAGGGGGCAGGGCAGCTACACCTTC
TRBV5-1,TRBD1,NA,TRBJ1-1,CASSLGGQGETEAFF,TGCGCCAGCAGCTTAGGAGGGCAGGGGGAAACTGAAGCTTTCTTT